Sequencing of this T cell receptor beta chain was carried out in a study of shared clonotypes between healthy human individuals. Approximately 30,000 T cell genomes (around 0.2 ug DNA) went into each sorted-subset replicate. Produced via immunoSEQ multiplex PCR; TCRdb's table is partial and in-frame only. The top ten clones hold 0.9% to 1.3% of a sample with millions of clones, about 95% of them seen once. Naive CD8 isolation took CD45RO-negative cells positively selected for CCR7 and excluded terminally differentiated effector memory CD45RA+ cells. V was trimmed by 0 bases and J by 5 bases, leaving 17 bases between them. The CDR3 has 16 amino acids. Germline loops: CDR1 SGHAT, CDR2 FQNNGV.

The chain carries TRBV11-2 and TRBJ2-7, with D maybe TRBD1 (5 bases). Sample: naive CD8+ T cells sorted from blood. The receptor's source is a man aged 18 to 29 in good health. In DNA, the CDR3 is TGTGCCAGCAGCTTAGATAGGGGTTTTAAAATCGACGAGCAGTACTTC. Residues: CASSLDRGFKIDEQYF.